The clone carrying this TCR beta chain was observed a handful of times. This sample was taken from a study of neoadjuvant anti-PD-1 for oral cavity cancer. Generated by immunoSEQ multiplex PCR, the TCRdb table keeps only in-frame clones and is missing some. This table has a few thousand clones, 58% appearing once. As for time point: after neoadjuvant nivolumab, at surgical resection. The CDR3 loop spans 14 amino acids. Trimming removed 5 bases from V and 8 bases from J; junction bases left unmatched: 8. The germline V gene has CDR1 SGHVS and CDR2 FNYEAQ. The rearrangement uses TRBV7-6 and TRBJ1-3; 8 bases are shared with TRBD1. This receptor was identified in a person aged 35-79 years with oral cavity squamous cell carcinoma. The specimen was tumor tissue, collected after nivolumab (anti-PD-1) treatment. This CDR3 is CASSIGQGPYTIYF. The CDR3 DNA follows: TGTGCCAGCAGCATCGGACAGGGTCCATACACCATATATTTT.